Detailed here is one TCR beta chain. In the source study's methods: Amplified reference gene primers provided the basis for estimating nucleated cell counts. TCRdb's table, derived via immunoSEQ multiplex PCR, lists solely in-frame clones and lacks some. V and J calls and clone size are as listed in that table; D and trimming were resolved from the DNA. This repertoire shows roughly 180,000 clones, roughly 94% found once; its top ten account for approximately 0.8%. This sample was taken from a study of blood T cell repertoires in COVID-19. Study-level background: COVID-19 samples from acute and convalescent phases originated in the United States, Italy and Spain.

Trimming removed 4 bases from V and 1 base from J, with 6 bases in between. The CDR3 consists of 13 residues. Germline lookup yields CDR1 SEHNR and CDR2 FQNEAQ (reference sequence). Seattle's enrolled individuals joined amid active infection and were then monitored longitudinally. This receptor was identified in a man between 25 and 39 years old with COVID-19, enrolled during active disease. Sequences were obtained from peripheral blood. This chain connects TRBV7-9 to TRBJ2-3; D gene uncertain. The CDR3 nucleotides are TGTGCCAGCAGCTCCGCGGGCACAGATACGCAGTATTTT. Its translation: CASSSAGTDTQYF.